This TCR beta chain stems from a study of early T cells in non-severe SARS-CoV-2 infection. Study-wide context: The authors sequenced bulk RNA from unsorted whole blood, leaving chains unpaired.

Study results and caveats: VDJdb matching favored anti-spike CD8 responses, missing private and CD4 specificities.

Individual cDNA molecules were tagged with unique molecular identifiers. TCRdb re-called the 5' RACE reads with MiXCR, one entry per CDR3 protein. The table shows more than 45,000 distinct CDR3 sequences, with roughly 13% occurring only once. About this clonotype itself: Its target is unknown.

The germline CDR1 and CDR2 sequences are MGHRA and YSYEKL. CDR3 length: 14 amino acids. Trimming cost V 5 bases and J 3 bases; bases outside gene matches: 5. This clonotype was sampled from an adult who was a healthcare worker with PCR-confirmed SARS-CoV-2 infection or an uninfected control (not recorded which). Material for sequencing was whole blood. The V call is TRBV4-1, the J call TRBJ2-7; 9 bases are a match to TRBD2. CDR3 bases: TGCGCCAGCAGCATCGGTAGCGGGAGCTACGAGCAGTACTTC. It is translated as CASSIGSGSYEQYF.